The 5 T cell receptor beta chains in this list originate from one sample, sequenced in a study of Graves' ophthalmopathy and Graves' hyperthyroidism. Amplification targeted the TCR beta CDR3 regions, with RNA transcripts as the source material. RT-PCR with HTBI primers came first, then second-round multiplex PCR. Using its own MiXCR run on the multiplex PCR reads, TCRdb lists one record per CDR3 protein. This sample yields hundreds of thousands of distinct CDR3 sequences, of which approximately 39% are seen a single time; more than 2.5% belongs to the top ten. The sequenced sample consisted of peripheral blood. All receptors come from an adult man with Graves' ophthalmopathy.

This clonotype was picked up many times. This sequence joins TRBV10-3 and TRBJ2-5; possibly TRBD1 for D (5 bases). With 6 bases removed from V and 5 bases from J, the gap between germline ends came to 10 bases. Germline CDR1 ENHRY, CDR2 SYGVKD. This CDR3 has 12 amino acids. The CDR3, as DNA: TGTGCCATCAGCCAGGGTGGCGAGACCCAGTACTTC. It specifies CAISQGGETQYF.

This chain uses TRBV29-1 with TRBJ2-7; a possible D gene is TRBD1 (6 bases). The CDR3 is made up of 13 amino acids. V lost 3 bases and J lost 3, with 12 bases in between. Germline CDR1 and CDR2: SQVTM and ANQGSEA. The CDR3, as DNA: TGCAGCGTTGACCAGGGGTCTAGCTACGAGCAGTACTTC. It translates to CSVDQGSSYEQYF.

To note about this clonotype: A single base separates this from a much larger clone, so it may be a read error. The CDR3 DNA sequence: TGTGCCAGCAGTCAGGGTGGCCCTGAAGTTTTCTTT. Translating it yields CASSQGGPEVFF. J is TRBJ1-1 and V is TRBV9, with D perhaps matching TRBD1 (5 bases). The CDR3 covers 12 residues. CDR1 is SGDLS and CDR2 is YYNGEE in the germline V gene.

This clonotype was found a few times. V and J are TRBV5-4 and TRBJ1-6; tentative D call: TRBD1 (5 bases). Trimming removed 0 bases at V and 2 bases at J, with 12 bases between. This CDR3 region has 17 residues. The V gene's germline CDR1 is SGHNT and CDR2 YYREEE (reference sequence). The CDR3 loop is CASSLAGPGTYNSPLHF. The CDR3 DNA follows: TGTGCCAGCAGCTTGGCGGGTCCAGGGACCTATAATTCACCCCTCCACTTT.

There are a few counts of this clonotype. The gene calls are TRBV4-2 and TRBJ2-5; D is unresolved. Germline-derived CDR1 and CDR2 are LGHNA and YNFKEQ. The length of the CDR3 is 14 residues. V was cut by 0 bases and J by 5 bases, with 10 bases left in between. The CDR3 sequence is CASSQERTVETQYF. In DNA, the CDR3 is TGTGCCAGCAGCCAAGAGAGGACGGTCGAGACCCAGTACTTC.